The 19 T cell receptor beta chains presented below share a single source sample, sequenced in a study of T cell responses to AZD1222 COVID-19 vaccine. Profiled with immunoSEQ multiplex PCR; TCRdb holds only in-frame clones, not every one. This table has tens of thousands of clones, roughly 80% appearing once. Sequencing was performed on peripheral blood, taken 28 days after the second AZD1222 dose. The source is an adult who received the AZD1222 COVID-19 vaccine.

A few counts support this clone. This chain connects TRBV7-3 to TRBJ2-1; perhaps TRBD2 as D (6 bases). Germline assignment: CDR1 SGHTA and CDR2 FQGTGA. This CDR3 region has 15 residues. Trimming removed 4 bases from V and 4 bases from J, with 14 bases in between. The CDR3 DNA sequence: TGTGCCAGCAGCTCCACTTACGGGGGATACAATGAGCAGTTCTTC. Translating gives CASSSTYGGYNEQFF.

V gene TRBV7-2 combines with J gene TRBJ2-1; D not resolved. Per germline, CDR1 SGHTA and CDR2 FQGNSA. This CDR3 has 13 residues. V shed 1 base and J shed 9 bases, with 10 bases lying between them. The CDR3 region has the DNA TGTGCCAGCAGCTTAGGATTTCTGGGTGAGCAGTTCTTC. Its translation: CASSLGFLGEQFF.

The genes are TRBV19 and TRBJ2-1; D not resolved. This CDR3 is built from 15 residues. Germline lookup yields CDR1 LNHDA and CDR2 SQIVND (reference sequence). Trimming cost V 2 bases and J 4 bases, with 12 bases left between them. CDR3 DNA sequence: TGTGCCAGTAGTATAAACACCGGGTCGTACAATGAGCAGTTCTTC. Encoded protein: CASSINTGSYNEQFF.

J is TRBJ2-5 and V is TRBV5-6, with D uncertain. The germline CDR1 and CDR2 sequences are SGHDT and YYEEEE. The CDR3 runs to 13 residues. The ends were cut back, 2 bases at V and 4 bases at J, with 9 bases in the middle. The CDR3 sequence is CASSLTDRETQYF. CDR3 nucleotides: TGTGCCAGCAGCTTAACCGATAGAGAGACCCAGTACTTC.

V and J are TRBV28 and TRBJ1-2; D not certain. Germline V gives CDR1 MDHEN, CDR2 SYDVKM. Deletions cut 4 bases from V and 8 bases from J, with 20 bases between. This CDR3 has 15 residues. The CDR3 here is CASSSDGLVGGGYTF. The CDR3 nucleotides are TGTGCCAGCAGTTCGGACGGACTCGTAGGCGGAGGCTACACCTTC.

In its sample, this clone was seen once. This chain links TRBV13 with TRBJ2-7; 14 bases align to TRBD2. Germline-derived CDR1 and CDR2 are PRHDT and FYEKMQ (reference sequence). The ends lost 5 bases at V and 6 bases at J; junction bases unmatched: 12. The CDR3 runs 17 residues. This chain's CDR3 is CASSPGTSGSLLGEQYF. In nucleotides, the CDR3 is TGTGCCAGCAGCCCGGGGACTAGCGGGAGCCTTCTCGGCGAGCAGTACTTC.

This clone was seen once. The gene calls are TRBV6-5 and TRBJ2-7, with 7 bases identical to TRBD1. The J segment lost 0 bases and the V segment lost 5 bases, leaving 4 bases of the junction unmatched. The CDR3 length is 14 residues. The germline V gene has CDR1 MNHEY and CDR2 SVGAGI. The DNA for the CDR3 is TGTGCCAGCAGTAAACAGGGGAACTCCTACGAGCAGTACTTC. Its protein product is CASSKQGNSYEQYF.

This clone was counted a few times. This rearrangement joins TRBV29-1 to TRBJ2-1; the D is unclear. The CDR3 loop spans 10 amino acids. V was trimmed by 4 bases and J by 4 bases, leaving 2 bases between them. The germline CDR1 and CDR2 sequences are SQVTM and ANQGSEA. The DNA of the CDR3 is TGCAGCGTTGCGTACAATGAGCAGTTCTTC. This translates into CSVAYNEQFF.

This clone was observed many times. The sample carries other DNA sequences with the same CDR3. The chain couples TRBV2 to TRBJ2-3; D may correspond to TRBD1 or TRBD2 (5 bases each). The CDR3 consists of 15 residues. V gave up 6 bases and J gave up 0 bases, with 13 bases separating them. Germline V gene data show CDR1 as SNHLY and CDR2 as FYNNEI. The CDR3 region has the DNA TGTGCCAGCAGCGCCGGGACGGCTAGCACAGATACGCAGTATTTT. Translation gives CASSAGTASTDTQYF.

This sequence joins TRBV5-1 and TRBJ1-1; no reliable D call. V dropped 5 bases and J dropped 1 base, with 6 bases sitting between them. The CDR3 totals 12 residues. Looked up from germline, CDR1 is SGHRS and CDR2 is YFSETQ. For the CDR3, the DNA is TGCGCCAGCAGGAGCACGAACACTGAAGCTTTCTTT. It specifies CASRSTNTEAFF.

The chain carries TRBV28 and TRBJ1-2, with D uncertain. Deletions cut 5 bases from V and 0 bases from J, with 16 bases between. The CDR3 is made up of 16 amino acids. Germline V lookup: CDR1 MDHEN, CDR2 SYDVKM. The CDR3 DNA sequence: TGTGCCAGCAGTCCCTTGGTGACTGGAGCTAACTATGGCTACACCTTC. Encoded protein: CASSPLVTGANYGYTF.

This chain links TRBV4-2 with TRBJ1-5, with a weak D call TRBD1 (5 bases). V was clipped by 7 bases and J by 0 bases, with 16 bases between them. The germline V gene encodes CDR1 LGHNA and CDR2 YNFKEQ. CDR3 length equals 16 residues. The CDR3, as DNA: TGTGCCAGCACTCTCGGGACCGCTGATAGCAATCAGCCCCAGCATTTT. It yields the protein CASTLGTADSNQPQHF.

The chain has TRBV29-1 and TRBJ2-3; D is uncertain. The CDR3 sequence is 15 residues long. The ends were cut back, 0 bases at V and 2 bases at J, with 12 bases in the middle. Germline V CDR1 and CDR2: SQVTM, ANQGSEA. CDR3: CSVEETDIYTDTQYF. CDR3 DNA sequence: TGCAGCGTTGAAGAAACTGACATATACACAGATACGCAGTATTTT.

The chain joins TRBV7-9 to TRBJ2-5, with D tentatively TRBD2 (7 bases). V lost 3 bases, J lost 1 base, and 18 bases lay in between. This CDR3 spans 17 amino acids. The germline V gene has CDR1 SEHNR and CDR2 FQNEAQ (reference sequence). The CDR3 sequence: CASSFGLGGRPQETQYF. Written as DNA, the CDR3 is TGTGCCAGCAGCTTTGGGCTCGGGGGGCGGCCCCAAGAGACCCAGTACTTC.

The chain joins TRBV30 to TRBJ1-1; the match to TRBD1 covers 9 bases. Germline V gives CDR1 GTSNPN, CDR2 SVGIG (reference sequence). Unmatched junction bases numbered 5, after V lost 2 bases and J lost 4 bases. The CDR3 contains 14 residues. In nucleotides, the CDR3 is TGTGCCTGGAGTACTTCGGACAGGGGCACTGAAGCTTTCTTT. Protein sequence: CAWSTSDRGTEAFF.

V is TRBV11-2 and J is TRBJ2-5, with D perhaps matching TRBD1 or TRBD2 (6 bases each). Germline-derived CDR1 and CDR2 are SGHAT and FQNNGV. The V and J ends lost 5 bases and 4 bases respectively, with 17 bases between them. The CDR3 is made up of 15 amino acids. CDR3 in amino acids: CASSQPTGAGETQYF. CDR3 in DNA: TGTGCCAGCAGCCAGCCAACGGGGGCAGGAGAGACCCAGTACTTC.

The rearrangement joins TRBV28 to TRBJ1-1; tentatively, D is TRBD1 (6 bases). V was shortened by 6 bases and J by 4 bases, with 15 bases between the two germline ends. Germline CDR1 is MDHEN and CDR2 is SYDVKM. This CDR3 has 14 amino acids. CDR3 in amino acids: CASRGGPVGTEAFF. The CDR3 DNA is TGTGCCAGCAGAGGGGGACCAGTGGGCACTGAAGCTTTCTTT.

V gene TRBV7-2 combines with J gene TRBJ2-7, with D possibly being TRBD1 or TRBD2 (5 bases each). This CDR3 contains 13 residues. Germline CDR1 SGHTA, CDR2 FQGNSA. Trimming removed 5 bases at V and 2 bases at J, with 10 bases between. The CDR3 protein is CASSRDGTYEQYF. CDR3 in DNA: TGTGCCAGCAGCCGGGACGGGACCTACGAGCAGTACTTC.

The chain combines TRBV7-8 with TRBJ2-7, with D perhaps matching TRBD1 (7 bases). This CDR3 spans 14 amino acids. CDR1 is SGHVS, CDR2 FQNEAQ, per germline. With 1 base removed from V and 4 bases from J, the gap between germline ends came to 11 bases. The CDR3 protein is CASSLGAGGYEQYF. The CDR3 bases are TGTGCCAGCAGCTTAGGGGCAGGGGGGTACGAGCAGTACTTC.